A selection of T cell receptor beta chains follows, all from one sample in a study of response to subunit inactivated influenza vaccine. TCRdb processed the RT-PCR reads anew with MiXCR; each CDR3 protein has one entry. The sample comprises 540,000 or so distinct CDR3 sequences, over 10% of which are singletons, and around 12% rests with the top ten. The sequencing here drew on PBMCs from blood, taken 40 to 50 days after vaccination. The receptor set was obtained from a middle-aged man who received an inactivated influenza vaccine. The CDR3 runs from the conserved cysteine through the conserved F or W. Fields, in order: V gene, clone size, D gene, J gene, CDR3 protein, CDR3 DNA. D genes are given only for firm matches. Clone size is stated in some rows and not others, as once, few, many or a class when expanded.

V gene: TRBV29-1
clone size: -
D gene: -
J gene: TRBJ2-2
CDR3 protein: CSAIRTVNTGELFF
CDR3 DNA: TGCAGCGCAATCAGAACAGTGAACACCGGGGAGCTGTTTTTT

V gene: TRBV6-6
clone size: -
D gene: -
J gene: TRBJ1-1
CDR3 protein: CASSPKMNTEAFF
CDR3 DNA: TGTGCCAGCAGTCCAAAAATGAACACTGAAGCTTTCTTT

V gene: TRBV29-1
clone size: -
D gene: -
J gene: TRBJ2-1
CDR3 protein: CSVDRKTNEQFF
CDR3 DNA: TGCAGCGTTGATCGGAAGACCAATGAGCAGTTCTTC

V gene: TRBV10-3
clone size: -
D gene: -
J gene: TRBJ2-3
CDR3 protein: CAISDDGGTDTQYF
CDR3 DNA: TGTGCCATCAGTGACGACGGGGGCACAGATACGCAGTATTTT

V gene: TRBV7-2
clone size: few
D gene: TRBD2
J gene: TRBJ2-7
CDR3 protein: CASSPRTSAYEQYF
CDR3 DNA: TGTGCCAGCAGCCCTCGGACTAGCGCGTACGAGCAGTACTTC

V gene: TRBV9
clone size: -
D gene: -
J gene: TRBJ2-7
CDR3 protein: CASSKSFDRAYEQYF
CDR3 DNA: TGTGCCAGCAGCAAGTCCTTTGACAGAGCCTACGAGCAGTACTTC

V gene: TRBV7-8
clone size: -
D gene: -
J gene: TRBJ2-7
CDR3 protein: CASSLIGRTGLFEQYF
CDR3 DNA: TGTGCCAGCAGCTTAATTGGCCGCACAGGTTTGTTTGAGCAGTACTTC

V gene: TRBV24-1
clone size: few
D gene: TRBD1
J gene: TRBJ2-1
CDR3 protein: CATSDGTGDTYNEQFF
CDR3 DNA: TGTGCCACCAGTGACGGGACAGGGGATACCTACAATGAGCAGTTCTTC

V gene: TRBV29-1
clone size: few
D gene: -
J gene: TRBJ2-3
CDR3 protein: CSSRSGGATDTQYF
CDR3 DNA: TGCAGCTCCCGGAGTGGGGGGGCCACAGATACGCAGTATTTT

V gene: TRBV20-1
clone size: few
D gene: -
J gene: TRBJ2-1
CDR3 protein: CSADQNDRREQFF
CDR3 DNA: TGCAGTGCGGACCAAAACGACAGGCGGGAGCAGTTCTTC